A single sample gave rise to the 29 T cell receptor beta chains below, sequenced in a study of sequential checkpoint blockade in melanoma. As to treatment: randomized to nivolumab then ipilimumab (arm A) or the reverse (arm B). Method: immunoSEQ multiplex PCR; TCRdb's copy keeps in-frame clones and lacks some. The sample has fewer than 300 clones; roughly 14% are singletons. The sequencing used tumor tissue (inferred from file names), collected from a patient given nivolumab and ipilimumab in sequence. Source of these receptors: a human donor with melanoma.

This clone came up a few times. The genes are TRBV6-8 and TRBJ2-1; tentative D call: TRBD1 (6 bases). The CDR3 is 14 residues long. V dropped 9 bases and J dropped 0 bases, with 12 bases sitting between them. The germline gives CDR1 MNHGY, CDR2 SAAAGT. In nucleotides, the CDR3 is TGTGCCAGTGAGACAGGTAGCTCCTACAATGAGCAGTTCTTC. The encoded protein is CASETGSSYNEQFF.

This clone is deemed large. The gene calls are TRBV11-3 and TRBJ2-3, with D perhaps matching TRBD1 (6 bases). The ends were cut back, 2 bases at V and 1 base at J, with 7 bases in the middle. CDR1 and CDR2 (germline): SGHNT, YENEEA. The CDR3 has 14 amino acids. The CDR3 sequence is CASSLRQGTDTQYF. DNA for the CDR3: TGTGCCAGCAGCTTACGACAGGGCACAGATACGCAGTATTTT.

The V and J genes are TRBV19 and TRBJ1-2; D is possibly TRBD1 (5 bases). Germline-derived CDR1 and CDR2 are LNHDA and SQIVND (reference sequence). V was shortened by 5 bases and J by 8 bases, with 12 bases between the two germline ends. The CDR3 has 12 amino acids. The CDR3 sequence: CASSDSFGGYTF. The CDR3 bases are TGTGCCAGTAGTGACAGTTTCGGAGGCTACACCTTC.

By sample fraction, this clone is large. The V gene is TRBV11-3, the J gene TRBJ1-1, with TRBD1 matching over 7 bases. This CDR3 is built from 15 residues. Germline CDR1 SGHNT, CDR2 YENEEA. Germline trimming cut 3 bases from V and 1 base from J; bases unmatched to any gene: 5. The CDR3 DNA reads TGTGCCAGCAGCTTTAGGAGGGGGCGGAACACTGAAGCTTTCTTT. Protein: CASSFRRGRNTEAFF. Combining the CDR3 with reference TRBV11-3 and TRBJ1-1 gives the whole variable domain EAGVVQSPRYKIIEKKQPVAFWCNPISGHNTLYWYLQNLGQGPELLIRYENEEAVDDSQLPKDRFSAERLKGVDSTLKIQPAELGDSAVYLCASSFRRGRNTEAFFGQGTRLTVV.

This clone rates as large. The chain carries TRBV11-3 and TRBJ2-2, with 7 bases lining up with TRBD2. This CDR3 is built from 15 residues. V was pared by 2 bases and J by 4 bases, with 4 bases of the junction left unmatched. Germline CDR1 reads SGHNT; CDR2 reads YENEEA. The CDR3 is CASSLRRESTGELFF. CDR3 nucleotides: TGTGCCAGCAGCTTACGGCGGGAGAGCACCGGGGAGCTGTTTTTT.

The genes are TRBV11-3 and TRBJ2-3; 13 bases match TRBD2. V dropped 5 bases and J dropped 3; count of bases not matched to a gene: 5. This CDR3 comprises 16 residues. Germline CDR1 is SGHNT and CDR2 is YENEEA. CDR3 protein: CASSARTSGRTDTQYF. The CDR3 nucleotides are TGTGCCAGCAGCGCCCGGACTAGCGGGAGAACAGATACGCAGTATTTT.

This clone was seen more than once but under ten times. The chain is built from TRBV18 and TRBJ1-4; D not certain. V lost 3 bases, J lost 0 bases, and 5 bases lay in between. The CDR3 is 14 amino acids. CDR1 and CDR2 from the germline V gene are KGHSH and LQKENI. CDR3 region: CASSPFATNEKLFF. DNA of the CDR3: TGTGCCAGCTCACCTTTCGCAACTAATGAAAAACTGTTTTTT.

This clone is labeled as large. The chain joins TRBV11-3 to TRBJ2-2; D is uncertain. CDR3 length: 14 amino acids. Germline V CDR1 and CDR2: SGHNT, YENEEA. Trimming left V 3 bases short and J 1 base short, with 6 bases between. CDR3 in DNA: TGTGCCAGCAGCTTTAGCCAGAACACCGGGGAGCTGTTTTTT. This translates into CASSFSQNTGELFF.

The V and J genes are TRBV6-8 and TRBJ2-7; 8 bases are shared with TRBD1. This CDR3 comprises 14 residues. V trimming: 5 bases; J trimming: 2 bases; junction bases outside the gene matches: 5. CDR1 and CDR2 from the germline V gene are MNHGY and SAAAGT. This CDR3 is CASSRGQGPYEQYV. The CDR3 nucleotides read TGTGCCAGCAGTCGTGGACAGGGACCCTACGAGCAGTACGTC.

The V gene is TRBV19, the J gene TRBJ1-3; possible D gene TRBD1, 6 bases. Germline V gives CDR1 LNHDA, CDR2 SQIVND (reference sequence). Trimming cost V 5 bases and J 5 bases, with 19 bases left between them. This CDR3 is built from 16 residues. The CDR3 spells CASSPNDRQLRNTIYF. CDR3 nucleotide sequence: TGTGCCAGTAGTCCTAATGACAGGCAATTAAGAAACACCATATATTTT.

This clone was observed a few times. The rearrangement joins TRBV6-8 to TRBJ1-6; D is ambiguous. The germline V and J ends were trimmed by 5 bases and 4 bases, with 9 bases remaining between them. Germline assignment: CDR1 MNHGY and CDR2 SAAAGT. This CDR3 spans 14 amino acids. The CDR3 DNA reads TGTGCCAGCAGTGATGGGAGATATAATTCACCCCTCCACTTT. This encodes CASSDGRYNSPLHF.

This chain links TRBV11-3 with TRBJ1-1, with 8 bases that match TRBD1. The CDR3 loop spans 14 amino acids. Germline V gene lookup returns CDR1 SGHNT and CDR2 YENEEA. Germline trimming cut 2 bases from V and 4 bases from J; bases unmatched to any gene: 3. The CDR3 is CASSLTGGGTEAFF. In nucleotides, the CDR3 is TGTGCCAGCAGCTTAACAGGGGGGGGCACTGAAGCTTTCTTT.

This chain uses TRBV29-1 with TRBJ2-5; tentatively, D is TRBD1 or TRBD2 (5 bases each). Trimming took off 0 bases at V and 2 bases at J, with 13 bases between the two ends. The CDR3 loop spans 15 amino acids. Germline V gene lookup returns CDR1 SQVTM and CDR2 ANQGSEA. The CDR3 sequence is CSVEDPGRGQETQYF. The DNA for the CDR3 is TGCAGCGTTGAAGATCCGGGGCGAGGGCAAGAGACCCAGTACTTC. The entire variable domain, with the rest obtained from reference TRBV29-1 and TRBJ2-5, is as follows: SAVISQKPSRDICQRGTSLTIQCQVDSQVTMMFWYRQQPGQSLTLIATANQGSEATYESGFVIDKFPISRPNLTFSTLTVSNMSPEDSSIYLCSVEDPGRGQETQYFGPGTRLLVL.

Within the sample, this clone is large. V and J are TRBV11-3 and TRBJ2-1; 13 bases map to TRBD2. Trimming took 1 base from V and 4 from J; bases not matched to a gene: 4. Germline loops: CDR1 SGHNT, CDR2 YENEEA. This CDR3 contains 17 residues. The CDR3 loop is CASSLGGLAGMYNEQFF. The DNA of the CDR3 is TGTGCCAGCAGCTTAGGGGGACTAGCGGGAATGTACAATGAGCAGTTCTTC. The entire variable domain, with the rest obtained from reference TRBV11-3 and TRBJ2-1, is as follows: EAGVVQSPRYKIIEKKQPVAFWCNPISGHNTLYWYLQNLGQGPELLIRYENEEAVDDSQLPKDRFSAERLKGVDSTLKIQPAELGDSAVYLCASSLGGLAGMYNEQFFGPGTRLTVL.

J is TRBJ2-1 and V is TRBV9; D might be TRBD2 (5 bases). Trimming cost V 3 bases and J 8 bases, with 9 bases left between them. Per the germline V gene, CDR1 is SGDLS and CDR2 is YYNGEE. This CDR3 is built from 12 residues. The CDR3 nucleotides read TGTGCCAGCAGCGGAGTCGGGGATGAGCAGTTCTTC. Its protein is CASSGVGDEQFF.

This chain uses TRBV14 with TRBJ2-7, with D maybe TRBD2 (6 bases). This CDR3 has 14 amino acids. Trimming left V 4 bases short and J 2 bases short, with 12 bases between. Per the germline V gene, CDR1 is SGHDN and CDR2 is FVKESK. The CDR3 bases are TGTGCCAGCAGCCTAGCCGGGACTCCCTACGAGCAGTACGTC. It specifies CASSLAGTPYEQYV.

This chain joins TRBV28 and TRBJ2-3; D is possibly TRBD2 (6 bases). From germline, CDR1 is MDHEN and CDR2 SYDVKM. The CDR3 has 18 residues. V lost 10 bases, J lost 2 bases, and 28 bases lay in between. The CDR3 sequence: CATTYGRLRLGDTDTQYF. Here the CDR3 DNA reads TGTGCCACCACCTACGGACGCCTGAGACTAGGGGACACAGATACGCAGTATTTT.

This clone was detected a few times. This sequence joins TRBV28 and TRBJ2-3; 7 bases line up with TRBD1. CDR1 and CDR2 from the germline V gene are MDHEN and SYDVKM. The CDR3 runs to 16 residues. V was clipped by 4 bases and J by 11 bases; unmatched bases: 18. CDR3 nucleotide sequence: TGTGCCAGCAGTTCGCCACCAATGACAGGGCAGGAGGAGCAGTATTTT. It translates to CASSSPPMTGQEEQYF.

This clone is termed large (0.1 to 1%). CDR3 sequence: CASRPTGIGTGANVLTF. DNA of the CDR3: TGTGCCAGCAGACCCACAGGGATTGGTACTGGGGCCAACGTCCTGACTTTC. The V gene is TRBV9, the J gene TRBJ2-6; possible D gene TRBD1, 6 bases. Germline CDR1 SGDLS, CDR2 YYNGEE. This CDR3 is 17 amino acids long. V was clipped by 5 bases and J by 2 bases, with 17 bases between them.

The rearrangement links TRBV11-3 to TRBJ2-1; 7 nucleotides agree with TRBD2. Trimming took 4 bases from V and 9 from J; bases not matched to a gene: 15. Germline CDR1 and CDR2: SGHNT and YENEEA. The CDR3 has 16 amino acids. CDR3 sequence: CASSSEGREGVGEQFF. CDR3 nucleotides: TGTGCCAGCAGCTCCGAAGGGAGGGAGGGTGTAGGTGAGCAGTTCTTC.

The chain recombines TRBV9 with TRBJ1-5, with D hard to call. V was clipped by 6 bases and J by 3 bases, with 10 bases between them. This CDR3 has 13 residues. CDR1 and CDR2 from the germline V gene are SGDLS and YYNGEE. CDR3 sequence (DNA): TGTGCCAGCAAGTCAGGCAACAATCAGCCCCAGCATTTT. Residues: CASKSGNNQPQHF.

This clone qualifies as large. This chain joins TRBV9 and TRBJ1-3; no definite D call. The CDR3 consists of 14 residues. In germline, CDR1 is SGDLS, CDR2 YYNGEE. The V end was cut by 0 bases, the J end by 1 base, with 5 bases between. DNA for the CDR3: TGTGCCAGCAGCGTAGGGGCATCTGGAAACACCATATATTTT. Translated, it gives CASSVGASGNTIYF. Full variable domain (rest looked up from reference TRBV9 and TRBJ1-3): DSGVTQTPKHLITATGQRVTLRCSPRSGDLSVYWYQQSLDQGLQFLIQYYNGEERAKGNILERFSAQQFPDLHSELNLSSLELGDSALYFCASSVGASGNTIYFGEGSWLTVV.

The chain is built from TRBV9 and TRBJ1-2; D is unresolved. V shed 5 bases and J shed 6 bases, with 17 bases lying between them. Germline V lookup: CDR1 SGDLS, CDR2 YYNGEE. The CDR3 has 14 residues. The CDR3 spells CASRPEVPSDGYTF. DNA of the CDR3: TGTGCCAGCAGGCCCGAGGTCCCTAGCGATGGCTACACCTTC.

In this sample, this clone is large. The chain employs TRBV9 and TRBJ2-3; D call uncertain. The CDR3 sequence is 12 residues long. CDR1 and CDR2 from the germline V gene are SGDLS and YYNGEE. V lost 4 bases and J 2 bases, leaving 5 bases between the germline ends. This CDR3 is CASSPNTDTQYF. The DNA of the CDR3 is TGTGCCAGCAGCCCTAACACAGATACGCAGTATTTT. Full variable domain (remainder filled in from reference TRBV9 and TRBJ2-3): DSGVTQTPKHLITATGQRVTLRCSPRSGDLSVYWYQQSLDQGLQFLIQYYNGEERAKGNILERFSAQQFPDLHSELNLSSLELGDSALYFCASSPNTDTQYFGPGTRLTVL.

This clone appeared a few times. The V gene is TRBV6-8, the J gene TRBJ2-3, with 12 bases lining up with TRBD2. CDR3 length: 15 amino acids. Trimming took 8 bases from V and 0 from J; bases not matched to a gene: 3. Germline CDR1 and CDR2: MNHGY and SAAAGT. The CDR3 nucleotides are TGTGCCAGCCGACTAGCGGGGGAAAGCACAGATACGCAGTATTTT. Translating it yields CASRLAGESTDTQYF.

This clone is large. The chain links TRBV9 to TRBJ1-1; no clear D gene. The V gene lost 2 bases and the J gene lost 0 bases, with 14 bases spanning the gap. CDR3 size: 16 residues. Germline loops: CDR1 SGDLS, CDR2 YYNGEE. DNA of the CDR3: TGTGCCAGCAGCGTCAATCCTCACCGGATGAACACTGAAGCTTTCTTT. It translates to CASSVNPHRMNTEAFF.

By sample share, this clone is large. CDR3 sequence reads: CASSSPRGRTEAFF. CDR3 nucleotide sequence: TGTGCCAGCAGCTCACCAAGGGGACGCACTGAAGCTTTCTTT. The chain has TRBV11-3 and TRBJ1-1, with D maybe TRBD1 (5 bases). The germline gives CDR1 SGHNT, CDR2 YENEEA. Trimming took 4 bases from V and 4 from J, leaving 13 bases between them. The CDR3 runs 14 residues.

This clone is large within its sample. The CDR3 region is CASSFVPSSYEQYV. As DNA, the CDR3 is TGTGCCAGCAGCTTCGTCCCAAGCTCCTACGAGCAGTACGTC. The chain combines TRBV11-3 with TRBJ2-7; no clear D. The CDR3 is 14 amino acids. From germline, CDR1 is SGHNT and CDR2 YENEEA. The V gene lost 3 bases and the J gene lost 0 bases, with 9 bases spanning the gap.

This clone is categorized as large (0.1 to 1%). The V gene is TRBV6-8, the J gene TRBJ2-7, with D possibly matching TRBD1 (5 bases). This CDR3 is built from 17 residues. Between the trimmed V and J ends, which lost 0 bases and 3 bases, there was a span of 18 bases. The V gene's germline CDR1 is MNHGY and CDR2 SAAAGT. The CDR3 DNA sequence: TGTGCCAGCAGTTACTCAGGGGCAGGGATGGTAAGCTACGAGCAGTACTTC. Its translation: CASSYSGAGMVSYEQYF.